This TCR beta chain was found in a study of cytomegalovirus exposure and HLA in healthy donors. Study at large: The 120 or so validation repertoires and the 666 first-cohort repertoires shared a platform, a later analysis reported.

Study-level points and caveats: First-cohort TCR clusters were later found to tend to co-occur in the approximately 120 validation repertoires. Associated with cytomegalovirus, according to the listing, were 150 to 200 TCR beta chains.

In the case of this clone: The antigen is undetermined.

Some clones are missing from TCRdb's copy, which holds only in-frame ones; the method was immunoSEQ multiplex PCR. The sample holds under 350,000 clones, 70% to 90% seen once. Looked up from germline, CDR1 is GTSNPN and CDR2 is SVGIG (reference sequence). The CDR3 extends over 15 amino acids. Deletions cut 0 bases from V and 0 bases from J, with 9 bases between. The source is a woman younger than 35 in good health and CMV-seronegative. The chain joins TRBV30 to TRBJ1-5; D may be TRBD1 (5 bases). Sequencing used PBMCs. The CDR3 loop is CAWSVSGLSNQPQHF. CDR3 bases: TGTGCCTGGAGTGTATCGGGACTTAGCAATCAGCCCCAGCATTTT.